These T cell receptor beta chains were read from a single sample in a study of blood T cell repertoires in COVID-19. Measured with immunoSEQ multiplex PCR; TCRdb has only the in-frame clones, and not every one. Of around 28,000 clones listed, 70% to 90% are singletons. The sample was peripheral blood. These receptors were obtained from a human donor in a cohort sampled during active COVID-19. The CDR3 runs from the conserved cysteine through the conserved F or W. A D gene is named only where the DNA matches it firmly. Size is stated for part of the rows, as once, few or many counts, or as a class when the clone is expanded.

D	V	length	J	size	CDR3	DNA
-	TRBV5-1	13	TRBJ1-2	few	CASTREGRYGYTF	TGCGCCAGCACCCGGGAGGGGCGCTATGGCTACACCTTC
-	TRBV5-4	15	TRBJ1-3	once	CASSLNTGTGNTIYF	TGTGCCAGCAGCTTAAATACAGGGACCGGAAACACCATATATTTT
TRBD1	TRBV2	14	TRBJ1-2	-	CASSLTGLHYGYTF	TGTGCCAGCAGTCTGACAGGGCTGCATTATGGCTACACCTTC
TRBD1	TRBV7-9	14	TRBJ1-2	once	CASSLGQALGGYTF	TGTGCCAGCAGCTTGGGACAGGCTCTTGGTGGCTACACCTTC
-	TRBV30	12	TRBJ1-3	-	CARLGLRNTIYF	TGTGCCCGACTGGGACTCAGAAACACCATATATTTT
-	TRBV3-1/TRBV3-2	14	TRBJ2-7	-	CASSQAGTQYEQYF	TGTGCCAGCAGCCAAGCGGGGACACAATACGAGCAGTACTTC
TRBD1	TRBV11-3	15	TRBJ2-5	-	CASSPGQGVTETQYF	TGTGCCAGCAGCCCGGGACAGGGGGTAACAGAGACCCAGTACTTC
TRBD2	TRBV2	16	TRBJ2-3	-	CASRELAGGPGDTQYF	TGTGCCAGCAGAGAACTAGCGGGGGGGCCTGGAGATACGCAGTATTTT
-	TRBV30	15	TRBJ1-2	-	CAWNRFPRDTYGYTF	TGTGCCTGGAACCGTTTCCCCCGGGACACCTATGGCTACACCTTC
-	TRBV13	13	TRBJ2-3	-	CASSLVGTDTQYF	TGTGCCAGCAGCTTAGTCGGGACAGATACGCAGTATTTT
-	TRBV19	14	TRBJ1-2	once	CASRFVGALYGYTF	TGTGCCAGTAGGTTTGTGGGCGCTTTGTATGGCTACACCTTC
TRBD1	TRBV6-5	14	TRBJ1-5	-	CASSFNRGRQPQHF	TGTGCCAGCAGCTTTAACAGGGGGCGACAGCCCCAGCATTTT
-	TRBV14	16	TRBJ1-2	-	CASSHIPDSSNYGYTF	TGTGCCAGCAGCCATATCCCGGACAGTTCTAACTATGGCTACACCTTC
TRBD1	TRBV18	15	TRBJ1-1	-	CASSPPGQGSLVAFF	TGTGCCAGCTCACCACCGGGACAGGGAAGTTTGGTAGCTTTCTTT
TRBD1	TRBV7-3	15	TRBJ1-1	-	CASSLLATGDTEAFF	TGTGCCAGCAGCCTACTCGCAACAGGGGACACTGAAGCTTTCTTT
TRBD1	TRBV2	13	TRBJ2-5	-	CARTGDGRETQYF	TGTGCCAGGACAGGGGATGGGAGGGAGACCCAGTACTTC
TRBD1	TRBV7-6	17	TRBJ2-2	-	CASSLAGTGRGAGELFF	TGTGCCAGCAGCTTGGCCGGGACAGGGAGGGGAGCCGGGGAGCTGTTTTTT
-	TRBV6-2/TRBV6-3	14	TRBJ2-7	few	CASSSKGDPYEQYF	TGTGCCAGCAGTTCTAAGGGGGATCCCTACGAGCAGTACTTC
TRBD1	TRBV10-3	13	TRBJ1-1	-	CAISPQGFTEAFF	TGTGCCATCAGTCCACAGGGGTTTACTGAAGCTTTCTTT
TRBD2	TRBV18	15	TRBJ2-5	-	CASSPGLAGQETQYF	TGTGCCAGCTCACCGGGTCTAGCGGGACAAGAGACCCAGTACTTC
-	TRBV5-4	16	TRBJ2-4	-	CASSSAGAGDQNIQYF	TGTGCCAGCAGCTCGGCGGGGGCGGGGGACCAGAACATTCAGTACTTC
TRBD2	TRBV4-3	17	TRBJ2-3	-	CASSQDRVGLSTDTQYF	TGCGCCAGCAGCCAAGATAGGGTGGGACTAAGCACAGATACGCAGTATTTT
-	TRBV30	11	TRBJ2-1	-	CARGGNNEQFF	TGTGCTCGGGGCGGGAACAATGAGCAGTTCTTC